There are a few counts of the clone carrying this T cell receptor beta chain. The ends lost 2 bases at V and 5 bases at J; junction bases unmatched: 9. Germline V CDR1 and CDR2: SNHLY, FYNNEI. The CDR3 extends over 17 amino acids. The entry originates in a study of blood T cell repertoires in COVID-19. The overall study: Researchers got acute and convalescent COVID-19 samples from the United States, Italy and Spain.

Repertoires were generated with immunoSEQ multiplex PCR, while TCRdb's copy carries only in-frame clones and drops some. The data hold tens of thousands of clones, with roughly 85% observed a single time. The sequenced material came from peripheral blood. The J gene is TRBJ2-3, the V gene TRBV2; TRBD2 aligns across 11 bases. This sequence was found in a man aged 55 to 70 with acute or convalescent COVID-19. CDR3 in amino acids: CASSERGLAGGLDTQYF. As DNA, the CDR3 is TGTGCCAGCAGTGAACGGGGCCTAGCGGGGGGACTAGATACGCAGTATTTT.